The 8 T cell receptor beta chains in this list originate from one sample, sequenced in a study of blood T cell repertoires in COVID-19. Profiled with immunoSEQ multiplex PCR; TCRdb holds only in-frame clones, not every one. This table holds approximately 140,000 clones, approximately 87% found once. Sequencing was carried out using PBMCs or T cells enriched from blood (not recorded which). Receptors were obtained from a woman aged 30 to 39 with acute COVID-19.

This clone turned up a few times. This chain joins TRBV5-4 and TRBJ2-7; 8 bases are a match to TRBD1. The V gene's germline CDR1 is SGHNT and CDR2 YYREEE (reference sequence). The length of the CDR3 is 15 residues. Losses at the gene ends were 0 bases for V and 5 bases for J; bases not matched to a gene: 7. The CDR3 loop is CASSLGTGRQNEQYF. The CDR3 coding sequence is TGTGCCAGCAGCTTGGGGACAGGGAGACAGAACGAGCAGTACTTC.

The chain is built from TRBV3-1 (or the pseudogene TRBV3-2) and TRBJ1-2; 8 positions agree with TRBD1. Germline CDR1 reads LGHDT; CDR2 reads YNNKEL (reference sequence). The CDR3 has 13 residues. V lost 4 bases to trimming and J lost 8 bases; unmatched junction nucleotides: 6. DNA of the CDR3: TGTGCCAGCAGCCCGCAGGGGGCGCCCGGCTACACCTTC. It yields the protein CASSPQGAPGYTF.

V is TRBV5-1 and J is TRBJ1-2; D ambiguous. Trimming shortened V by 3 bases and J by 6 bases, and 21 bases separated the two germline ends. Germline CDR1 and CDR2: SGHRS and YFSETQ. This CDR3 has 16 residues. The CDR3 DNA reads as TGCGCCAGCAGCTCCCCGGTTACCGACGGGTTCGATGGCTACACCTTC. As protein: CASSSPVTDGFDGYTF.

This clone is a singleton in its sample. V and J are TRBV6-5 and TRBJ2-5, with 8 bases aligning to TRBD2. The CDR3 length is 15 residues. Unmatched junction bases numbered 5, after V lost 0 bases and J lost 5 bases. The V gene's germline CDR1 is MNHEY and CDR2 SVGAGI. CDR3 in DNA: TGTGCCAGCAGTTACTCCGAAGCGGGAGTTGAGACCCAGTACTTC. Translating gives CASSYSEAGVETQYF.

The chain carries TRBV18 and TRBJ2-7; TRBD1 matches at 8 bases. Germline V gives CDR1 KGHSH, CDR2 LQKENI. With V trimmed by 3 bases and J by 6 bases, 10 bases remained unmatched. The CDR3 runs to 15 residues. CDR3: CASSPRTGQASEQYF. The CDR3 DNA sequence: TGTGCCAGCTCACCCAGGACAGGGCAGGCTTCCGAGCAGTACTTC.

CDR3 residues: CASSPRVYPGGGYTF. CDR3 in DNA: TGTGCCAGCTCACCAAGGGTATACCCCGGAGGCGGCTACACCTTC. V is TRBV18 and J is TRBJ1-2; D unresolved. This CDR3 has 15 residues. Per the germline V gene, CDR1 is KGHSH and CDR2 is LQKENI. V lost 2 bases, J lost 8 bases, and 18 bases lay in between.

The V gene is TRBV5-6, the J gene TRBJ1-5; weak D call: TRBD1 (5 bases). The germline V and J ends were trimmed by 3 bases and 5 bases, with 9 bases remaining between them. Germline V gene sequence: CDR1 SGHDT, CDR2 YYEEEE. This CDR3 is 13 amino acids long. The DNA for the CDR3 is TGTGCCAGCAGCTGGGCGGGGGATCAGCCCCAGCATTTT. It yields the protein CASSWAGDQPQHF.

The chain links TRBV18 to TRBJ2-5, with a tentative D call TRBD1 (5 bases). The CDR3 consists of 16 residues. V was cut by 2 bases and J by 2 bases, with 15 bases left in between. The germline V gene encodes CDR1 KGHSH and CDR2 LQKENI. The CDR3 nucleotides read TGTGCCAGCTCACCAGTCGCAGGGCACCTTCAAGAGACCCAGTACTTC. Translation: CASSPVAGHLQETQYF.